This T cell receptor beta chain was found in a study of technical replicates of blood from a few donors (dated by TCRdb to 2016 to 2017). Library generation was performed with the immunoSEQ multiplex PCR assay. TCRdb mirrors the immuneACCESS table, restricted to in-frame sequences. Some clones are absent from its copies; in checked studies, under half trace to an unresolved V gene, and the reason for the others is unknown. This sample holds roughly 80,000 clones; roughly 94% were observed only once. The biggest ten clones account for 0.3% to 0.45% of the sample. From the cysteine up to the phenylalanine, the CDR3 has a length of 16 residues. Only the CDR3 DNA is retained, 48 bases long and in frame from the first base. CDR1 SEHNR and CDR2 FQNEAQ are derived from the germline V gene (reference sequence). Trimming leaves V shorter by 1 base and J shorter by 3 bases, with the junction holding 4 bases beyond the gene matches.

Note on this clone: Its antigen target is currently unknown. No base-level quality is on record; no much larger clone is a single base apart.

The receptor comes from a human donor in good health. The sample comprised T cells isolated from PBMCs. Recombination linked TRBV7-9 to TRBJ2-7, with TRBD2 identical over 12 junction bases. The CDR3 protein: CASSLGGGLAGYEQYF. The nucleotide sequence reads TGTGCCAGCAGCTTAGGGGGGGGACTAGCGGGCTACGAGCAGTACTTC.